What follows are 32 T cell receptor beta chains derived from one specimen sequenced in a study of vaccination and CD4 T cells after COVID-19. Cultured CD4+ T-cell DNA underwent Oncomine TCR Beta short-read sequencing. TCRdb reanalysed the PCR reads using MiXCR and keeps one entry per CDR3 protein. The sample consists of several thousand distinct CDR3 sequences, less than 30% of them appearing once. These receptors are not linked to any known antigen. The sample's treatment: roughly ten-day PBMC culture with coronavirus spike peptide pools or control peptides (ViraFEST assay). The input for sequencing was CD4+ T cells from blood, cultured in vitro, taken after SARS-CoV-2 vaccination. Receptors were obtained from a human donor who had recovered from COVID-19.

The V and J genes are TRBV7-9 and TRBJ1-1, with D perhaps matching TRBD1 (6 bases). The CDR3 runs to 13 residues. V lost 3 bases to trimming and J lost 4 bases, with 9 bases between them. Germline V lookup: CDR1 SEHNR, CDR2 FQNEAQ (reference sequence). DNA of the CDR3: TGTGCCAGCAGCTTTTTAGGGGGCACTGAAGCTTTCTTT. Protein sequence: CASSFLGGTEAFF. Full variable domain (missing parts from reference TRBV7-9 and TRBJ1-1): DTGVSQNPRHKITKRGQNVTFRCDPISEHNRLYWYRQTLGQGPEFLTYFQNEAQLEKSRLLSDRFSAERPKGSFSTLEIQRTEQGDSAMYLCASSFLGGTEAFFGQGTRLTVV.

On this clonotype: A much larger clone is a single base away; this may be a read error. The chain combines TRBV20-1 with TRBJ2-3, with D possibly being TRBD2 (6 bases). The CDR3 sequence is 13 residues long. Germline V gives CDR1 DFQATT, CDR2 SNEGSKA (reference sequence). The CDR3 region is CSAMRGETDAQYF. CDR3 coding DNA: TGCAGTGCTATGCGCGGGGAAACAGATGCGCAGTATTTT.

The chain combines TRBV28 with TRBJ2-6, with 8 positions matching TRBD1. J lost 4 bases, V lost 2 bases, and 4 bases had no gene match. From germline, CDR1 is MDHEN and CDR2 SYDVKM. The CDR3 totals 16 residues. The CDR3 nucleotides read TGTGCCAGCAGTTTACTCAGGGGGCTCGGGGCCAACGTCCTGACTTTC. The encoded protein is CASSLLRGLGANVLTF. The variable domain in full, completed from reference TRBV28 and TRBJ2-6, reads DVKVTQSSRYLVKRTGEKVFLECVQDMDHENMFWYRQDPGLGLRLIYFSYDVKMKEKGDIPEGYSVSREKKERFSLILESASTNQTSMYLCASSLLRGLGANVLTFGAGSRLTVL.

This clonotype was counted only a few times. The CDR3 DNA follows: TGCGCCAGCAGCCGACAGGTGCTGGGTGGCTACACCTTC. Translation: CASSRQVLGGYTF. The chain recombines TRBV4-3 with TRBJ1-2; maybe TRBD1 (6 bases). The V end was cut by 4 bases, the J end by 7 bases, with 13 bases between. This CDR3 has 13 amino acids. Germline V lookup: CDR1 LGHNA, CDR2 YSLEER.

The chain combines TRBV20-1 with TRBJ1-5, with TRBD1 matching 7 bases. CDR3 length: 19 residues. In germline, CDR1 is DFQATT, CDR2 SNEGSKA (reference sequence). V shed 6 bases, J shed 2 bases, and the junction held 22 bases outside the gene matches. The CDR3 protein is CSAPVTTKEGAGGNQPQHF. DNA of the CDR3: TGCAGTGCCCCAGTCACAACAAAGGAGGGGGCTGGGGGCAATCAGCCCCAGCATTTT.

This clonotype is medium-sized within its sample. This chain connects TRBV20-1 to TRBJ2-1; 9 positions match TRBD1. The V gene end was trimmed by 1 base and the J gene end by 7 bases; junction bases not matched to a gene: 8. Germline CDR1 and CDR2: DFQATT and SNEGSKA (reference sequence). The CDR3 is 15 residues long. DNA of the CDR3: TGCAGTGCTAGAGTCGTACAGGGGGCGCGGAATGAGCAGTTCTTC. Its translation: CSARVVQGARNEQFF.

V and J are TRBV7-9 and TRBJ1-2, with a weak D call TRBD1 (6 bases). The CDR3 runs to 13 residues. CDR1 is SEHNR, CDR2 FQNEAQ, per germline (reference sequence). Trimming shortened V by 1 base and J by 4 bases, and 7 bases separated the two germline ends. CDR3 sequence reads: CASSLVDSYGYTF. The CDR3 DNA follows: TGTGCCAGCAGCTTAGTGGACAGCTATGGCTACACCTTC.

This clonotype was detected a few times. The chain couples TRBV19 to TRBJ1-1; unclear D gene. Per germline, CDR1 LNHDA and CDR2 SQIVND (reference sequence). The germline V and J ends were trimmed by 5 bases and 5 bases, with 15 bases remaining between them. This CDR3 contains 14 residues. CDR3 DNA: TGTGCCAGTAGTCGATCTGGGGTTTCGACTGAAGCTTTCTTT. This translates into CASSRSGVSTEAFF.

V and J are TRBV11-3 and TRBJ2-5; D could derive from TRBD1 or TRBD2 (5 bases each). The CDR3 consists of 12 residues. V was clipped by 4 bases and J by 4 bases, with 7 bases between them. Germline V gene sequence: CDR1 SGHNT, CDR2 YENEEA. The CDR3 DNA follows: TGTGCCAGCAGCTGGGGGAGAGAGACCCAGTACTTC. Protein: CASSWGRETQYF.

This chain links TRBV24-1 with TRBJ2-1; no definite D call. Trimming stripped 6 bases from V and 8 bases from J, with 13 bases between. Germline V gives CDR1 KGHDR, CDR2 SFDVKD. This CDR3 contains 13 residues. The CDR3 DNA sequence: TGTGCCACCAGTAGGGCCGGCGTCGATGAGCAGTTCTTC. Translated, it gives CATSRAGVDEQFF.

CDR3 DNA: TGCAGTGCTGGGGGCGTGGCGGCCTCCTACGAGCAGTACTTC. Translated, it gives CSAGGVAASYEQYF. This chain connects TRBV20-1 to TRBJ2-7; the D gene is possibly TRBD1 (6 bases). The CDR3 runs to 14 residues. The V gene lost 5 bases and the J gene lost 0 bases, with 14 bases spanning the gap. The germline gives CDR1 DFQATT, CDR2 SNEGSKA (reference sequence).

The chain links TRBV24-1 to TRBJ1-2; D is unresolved. The germline V gene has CDR1 KGHDR and CDR2 SFDVKD. The CDR3 length is 14 residues. Trimming pared 3 bases from V and 2 bases from J, leaving 9 bases between. The CDR3 loop reads CATSDQEKNYGYTF. CDR3 DNA: TGTGCCACCAGTGATCAAGAGAAGAACTATGGCTACACCTTC.

Notes on this clonotype: A single base separates this from a much larger clone, so it may be a read error. V is TRBV6-1 and J is TRBJ2-5; TRBD2 might be the D (5 bases). The CDR3 is made up of 14 amino acids. Germline CDR1 reads MNHNS; CDR2 reads SASEGT. Trimming pared 6 bases from V and 5 bases from J, leaving 16 bases between. CDR3 sequence: CASSRVGVWETQYF. Here the CDR3 DNA reads TGTGCCAGCAGCCGGGTCGGGGTGTGGGAGACCCAGTACTTC.

This sequence joins TRBV5-4 and TRBJ2-5; 11 nucleotides agree with TRBD1. With V trimmed by 4 bases and J by 4 bases, 3 bases remained unmatched. The CDR3 contains 14 residues. The germline V gene has CDR1 SGHNT and CDR2 YYREEE (reference sequence). The CDR3, as DNA: TGTGCCAGCAGCCAGGACAGGGGGCTAGAGACCCAGTACTTC. Residues: CASSQDRGLETQYF.

The V call is TRBV6-2 or TRBV6-3, the J call TRBJ2-7, with D hard to call. V was trimmed by 2 bases and J by 0 bases, leaving 11 bases between them. CDR1 is MNHEY, CDR2 SVGEGT, per germline. CDR3 length: 15 residues. The DNA of the CDR3 is TGTGCCAGCAGTTACAGGGCAGTTTACTCCTACGAGCAGTACTTC. Protein product: CASSYRAVYSYEQYF.

V and J are TRBV10-3 and TRBJ1-5; 7 bases match TRBD1. This CDR3 region has 17 residues. V lost 3 bases, J lost 3 bases, and 11 bases stayed unmatched. Germline assignment: CDR1 ENHRY and CDR2 SYGVKD. The CDR3 sequence: CAISDVLQGVPNQPQHF. In nucleotides, the CDR3 is TGTGCCATCAGTGACGTCCTCCAGGGGGTCCCCAATCAGCCCCAGCATTTT.

In its sample, this clonotype is medium-sized. V is TRBV6-5 and J is TRBJ2-5; TRBD2 agrees at 8 bases. J was trimmed by 2 bases and V by 1 base; bases with no gene match: 6. Germline lookup yields CDR1 MNHEY and CDR2 SVGAGI. The CDR3 totals 16 residues. CDR3 bases: TGTGCCAGCAGTTACTACGCGGGAGGACCACAAGAGACCCAGTACTTC. Translation: CASSYYAGGPQETQYF.

This rearrangement joins TRBV27 to TRBJ1-2, with TRBD1 matching 7 bases. The CDR3 spans 15 residues. The germline V gene encodes CDR1 MNHEY and CDR2 SMNVEV (reference sequence). Germline trimming cut 5 bases from V and 7 bases from J; bases unmatched to any gene: 13. The CDR3 is CASSPPGTAKGGYTF. The DNA of the CDR3 is TGTGCCAGCAGTCCCCCCGGGACAGCCAAGGGTGGCTACACCTTC.

The rearrangement joins TRBV7-8 to TRBJ2-1; no definite D call. The CDR3 covers 12 residues. CDR1 and CDR2 from the germline V gene are SGHVS and FQNEAQ. The germline V and J ends were trimmed by 7 bases and 6 bases, with 10 bases remaining between them. In DNA form, the CDR3 reads TGTGCCAGCACCCAGAACCTCAATGAGCAGTTCTTC. Amino acid sequence: CASTQNLNEQFF. Using reference TRBV7-8 and TRBJ2-1 for the parts outside the CDR3, the full variable domain is GAGVSQSPRYKVAKRGQDVALRCDPISGHVSLFWYQQALGQGPEFLTYFQNEAQLDKSGLPSDRFFAERPEGSVSTLKIQRTQQEDSAVYLCASTQNLNEQFFGPGTRLTVL.

This clonotype is medium-sized by share. The rearrangement uses TRBV7-2 and TRBJ2-7; D unclear. This CDR3 region has 13 residues. Trimming shortened V by 5 bases and J by 5 bases, and 13 bases separated the two germline ends. Looked up from germline, CDR1 is SGHTA and CDR2 is FQGNSA. The CDR3 nucleotides read TGTGCCAGCAGCGATCGTATTCACAACGAGCAGTACTTC. As protein: CASSDRIHNEQYF.

This clonotype was found a few times. The rearrangement links TRBV9 to TRBJ2-7; tentatively, D is TRBD1 (6 bases). Germline V gene sequence: CDR1 SGDLS, CDR2 YYNGEE. The CDR3 has 14 residues. V dropped 2 bases and J dropped 3 bases, with 12 bases sitting between them. DNA for the CDR3: TGTGCCAGCAGCGTGACAGGTACGGTCTACGAGCAGTACTTC. As protein: CASSVTGTVYEQYF.

This clonotype qualifies as medium-sized (0.01 to 0.1%). This sequence joins TRBV6-5 and TRBJ2-5; weak D call: TRBD1 (5 bases). Germline V CDR1 and CDR2: MNHEY, SVGAGI. The CDR3 is 15 amino acids. Trimming took 0 bases from V and 5 from J, leaving 13 bases between them. The CDR3 reads CASSYSGRTVETQYF. In DNA, the CDR3 is TGTGCCAGCAGTTACTCGGGGCGGACGGTGGAGACCCAGTACTTC.

This clonotype is termed medium-sized. The chain joins TRBV15 to TRBJ2-3, with 10 bases that match TRBD2. The CDR3 is 18 amino acids. Germline values: CDR1 LNHNV, CDR2 YYDKDF (reference sequence). V lost 3 bases, J lost 0 bases, and 9 bases stayed unmatched. The CDR3 loop reads CATSRMTSGHTSTDTQYF. The CDR3 DNA follows: TGTGCCACCAGCAGGATGACTAGCGGGCACACTAGCACAGATACGCAGTATTTT. The entire variable domain, with the rest obtained from reference TRBV15 and TRBJ2-3, is as follows: DAMVIQNPRYQVTQFGKPVTLSCSQTLNHNVMYWYQQKSSQAPKLLFHYYDKDFNNEADTPDNFQSRRPNTSFCFLDIRSPGLGDTAMYLCATSRMTSGHTSTDTQYFGPGTRLTVL.

The V call is TRBV28, the J call TRBJ2-7; D call uncertain. V lost 2 bases and J lost 1, with 12 bases in between. CDR3 length: 15 residues. The germline V gene encodes CDR1 MDHEN and CDR2 SYDVKM. CDR3 nucleotides: TGTGCCAGCAGTTTAGTTCCGGGTACGTCCTACGAGCAGTACTTC. It translates to CASSLVPGTSYEQYF.

In this sample, this clonotype is medium-sized. V usage is TRBV7-6 and J usage is TRBJ1-5; D is undetermined. V lost 2 bases, J lost 7 bases, and 15 bases lay in between. Germline loops: CDR1 SGHVS, CDR2 FNYEAQ. The length of the CDR3 is 15 residues. CDR3 residues: CASSLRAGDPQPQHF. As DNA, the CDR3 is TGTGCCAGCAGCTTAAGGGCCGGGGATCCCCAGCCCCAGCATTTT. Full variable domain (missing parts from reference TRBV7-6 and TRBJ1-5): GAGVSQSPRYKVTKRGQDVALRCDPISGHVSLYWYRQALGQGPEFLTYFNYEAQQDKSGLPNDRFSAERPEGSISTLTIQRTEQRDSAMYRCASSLRAGDPQPQHFGDGTRLSIL.

This clonotype occurred a few times. The chain carries TRBV6-1 and TRBJ2-3; D may match TRBD1 or TRBD2 (5 bases each). The CDR3 covers 16 residues. The V end was cut by 6 bases, the J end by 7 bases, with 23 bases between. Germline V gives CDR1 MNHNS, CDR2 SASEGT. This CDR3 is CASSSPRGREHNTQYF. Written as DNA, the CDR3 is TGTGCCAGCAGCTCCCCCCGGGGCCGTGAACATAATACGCAGTATTTT.

The chain employs TRBV5-6 and TRBJ1-5; D unclear. The CDR3 length is 15 residues. Germline assignment: CDR1 SGHDT and CDR2 YYEEEE. The V end was cut by 1 base, the J end by 0 bases, with 8 bases between. The CDR3 region has the DNA TGTGCCAGCAGCTTGCGGGGATATAGCAATCAGCCCCAGCATTTT. This sequence encodes CASSLRGYSNQPQHF.

This chain joins TRBV6-2 or TRBV6-3 and TRBJ2-7; 11 bases are shared with TRBD2. The CDR3 runs to 17 residues. The trim removed 6 bases at V and 2 bases at J, leaving 12 bases unmatched. Germline V CDR1 and CDR2: MNHEY, SVGEGT. CDR3 region: CASRPGLAGGYTYEQYF. The CDR3 coding sequence is TGTGCCAGCAGGCCCGGGCTAGCGGGGGGATATACCTACGAGCAGTACTTC.

V gene TRBV4-3 combines with J gene TRBJ2-7; 13 bases match TRBD2. V lost 4 bases, J lost 11 bases, and 5 bases stayed unmatched. Germline lookup yields CDR1 LGHNA and CDR2 YSLEER. The CDR3 is 13 amino acids. CDR3 residues: CASSPGLAGIKYF. As DNA, the CDR3 is TGCGCCAGCAGCCCGGGACTAGCGGGAATTAAGTACTTC.

This clonotype was detected only a few times. The V gene is TRBV5-1, the J gene TRBJ2-7, with 7 bases aligning to TRBD1. Germline CDR1 reads SGHRS; CDR2 reads YFSETQ. There are 16 residues in the CDR3. Losses at the gene ends were 2 bases for V and 6 bases for J; bases not matched to a gene: 14. DNA of the CDR3: TGCGCCAGCAGCTTAGGTGGGACAGTACAGGTGGGCGAGCAGTACTTC. The encoded protein is CASSLGGTVQVGEQYF.

The chain has TRBV9 and TRBJ2-5, with D uncertain. CDR1 SGDLS and CDR2 YYNGEE come from the germline V gene. V shed 4 bases and J shed 5 bases, with 12 bases lying between them. The CDR3 extends over 13 amino acids. DNA for the CDR3: TGTGCCAGCAGCCCGAGAATTGACGAGACCCAGTACTTC. Translated, it gives CASSPRIDETQYF.

This chain joins TRBV29-1 and TRBJ2-7; D may be TRBD2 (5 bases). The ends were cut back, 6 bases at V and 7 bases at J, with 13 bases in the middle. The CDR3 is 11 amino acids. Germline CDR1 reads SQVTM; CDR2 reads ANQGSEA. Written as DNA, the CDR3 is TGCAGCGTCAAGGTCGGGGTAGAGCAGTACTTC. It is translated as CSVKVGVEQYF.